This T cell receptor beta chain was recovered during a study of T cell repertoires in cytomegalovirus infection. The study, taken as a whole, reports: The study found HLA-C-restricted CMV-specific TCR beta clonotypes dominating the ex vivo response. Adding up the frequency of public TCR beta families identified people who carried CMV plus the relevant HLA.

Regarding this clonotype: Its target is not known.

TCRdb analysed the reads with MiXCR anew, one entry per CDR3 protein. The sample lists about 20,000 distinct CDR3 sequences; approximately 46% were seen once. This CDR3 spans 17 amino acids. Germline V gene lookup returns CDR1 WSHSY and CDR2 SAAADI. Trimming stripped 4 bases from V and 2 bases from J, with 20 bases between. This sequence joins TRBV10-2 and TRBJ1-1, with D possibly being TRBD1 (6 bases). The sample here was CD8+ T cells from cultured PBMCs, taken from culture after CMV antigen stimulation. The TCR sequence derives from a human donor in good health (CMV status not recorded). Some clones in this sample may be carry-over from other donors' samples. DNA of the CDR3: TGCGCCAGCAGTGGTGGTAAATTGGGCAGGGGCAACACTGAAGCTTTCTTT. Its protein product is CASSGGKLGRGNTEAFF.